The 19 T cell receptor beta chains listed next were all sequenced from one sample in a study of a mutant IDH1 vaccine in newly diagnosed glioma. Described time point: week 11, during vaccination. Doses comprised 300 ug of mutant IDH1 20-mer peptide each, plus topical imiquimod. These receptors are not linked to any known antigen. Sequenced by immunoSEQ multiplex PCR; TCRdb stores in-frame clones only, minus some. The table has more than 55,000 clones, under 90% seen once. The sample was PBMCs, taken from a glioma patient whose treatment included an IDH1 peptide vaccine. These receptors came from a young man with glioma.

The chain carries TRBV7-9 and TRBJ2-7, with D unclear. The ends were cut back, 2 bases at V and 3 bases at J, with 14 bases in the middle. The CDR3 consists of 15 residues. Germline V gene lookup returns CDR1 SEHNR and CDR2 FQNEAQ (reference sequence). CDR3: CASSLFAQMNYEQYF. The DNA of the CDR3 is TGTGCCAGCAGCTTATTCGCACAGATGAACTACGAGCAGTACTTC. The full variable domain, completed using reference TRBV7-9 and TRBJ2-7, is DTGVSQNPRHKITKRGQNVTFRCDPISEHNRLYWYRQTLGQGPEFLTYFQNEAQLEKSRLLSDRFSAERPKGSFSTLEIQRTEQGDSAMYLCASSLFAQMNYEQYFGPGTRLTVT.

The J gene is TRBJ2-6, the V gene TRBV2; D may be TRBD1 (5 bases). The CDR3 loop spans 15 amino acids. V shed 5 bases and J shed 2 bases, with 10 bases lying between them. CDR1 SNHLY and CDR2 FYNNEI come from the germline V gene. CDR3 DNA sequence: TGTGCCAGCAGTCTTACAGGAGCTGGGGCCAACGTCCTGACTTTC. Translation: CASSLTGAGANVLTF.

As concerns this clone: At one end, the junction sequence differs from germline, possibly due to a read error. The sample contains more than one DNA sequence encoding this CDR3. The chain links TRBV5-4 to TRBJ2-7; possible D gene TRBD1, 7 bases. The V gene's germline CDR1 is SGHNT and CDR2 YYREEE (reference sequence). The CDR3 sequence is 15 residues long. CDR3 nucleotides: TGTGCCAGTAGCTTGGGCGGCAGGGGGGACTACGAGCAGTACTTC. It specifies CASSLGGRGDYEQYF.

The gene calls are TRBV7-8 and TRBJ1-5, with a tentative D call TRBD1 (5 bases). CDR1 is SGHVS and CDR2 is FQNEAQ in the germline V gene. This CDR3 contains 17 residues. The V end was cut by 1 base, the J end by 2 bases, with 15 bases between. In nucleotides, the CDR3 is TGTGCCAGCAGCTTAGGGGGCGGGAGGAGGGGCAATCAGCCCCAGCATTTT. Encoded protein: CASSLGGGRRGNQPQHF.

This clone counts as medium-sized. The chain is built from TRBV7-3 and TRBJ2-7, with 8 nucleotides matching TRBD1. Germline lookup yields CDR1 SGHTA and CDR2 FQGTGA. With 5 bases clipped from V and 3 bases from J, the junction kept 9 bases outside the gene matches. This CDR3 is 15 amino acids long. The CDR3 DNA reads TGTGCCAGCAGCGTTGGACAGGGCGAGGGCTACGAGCAGTACTTC. This translates into CASSVGQGEGYEQYF. The complete variable domain, with remaining parts taken from reference TRBV7-3 and TRBJ2-7, reads GAGVSQTPSNKVTEKGKYVELRCDPISGHTALYWYRQSLGQGPEFLIYFQGTGAADDSGLPNDRFFAVRPEGSVSTLKIQRTERGDSAVYLCASSVGQGEGYEQYFGPGTRLTVT.

The gene calls are TRBV20-1 and TRBJ1-2; the D is unclear. The V end lost 3 bases, the J end lost 6 bases, and 8 bases lay between the germline ends. This CDR3 region has 11 residues. Germline CDR1 is DFQATT and CDR2 is SNEGSKA (reference sequence). CDR3 sequence (DNA): TGCAGTGCTAGTAGACCCCATGGCTACACCTTC. It encodes CSASRPHGYTF.

The CDR3 spells CASSYSNLPDGYTF. The CDR3 DNA sequence: TGTGCCAGCAGTTACTCGAACCTCCCCGACGGCTACACCTTC. The chain links TRBV6-5 to TRBJ1-2, with D uncertain. CDR1 and CDR2 from the germline V gene are MNHEY and SVGAGI. V was trimmed by 0 bases and J by 8 bases, leaving 13 bases between them. CDR3 size: 14 residues.

J is TRBJ2-2 and V is TRBV9, with D possibly TRBD1 on 6 matching bases. This CDR3 comprises 17 residues. Trimming removed 4 bases at V and 1 base at J, with 17 bases between. Per germline, CDR1 SGDLS and CDR2 YYNGEE. This CDR3 is CASSLRRLTGNTGELFF. DNA for the CDR3: TGTGCCAGCAGCCTCCGCAGGTTGACAGGGAACACCGGGGAGCTGTTTTTT.

The J gene is TRBJ2-2, the V gene TRBV6-6; D unresolved. Germline V CDR1 and CDR2: MNHNY, SVGAGI (reference sequence). The CDR3 totals 13 residues. Trimming took off 10 bases at V and 0 bases at J, with 9 bases between the two ends. The CDR3 region is CATQVANTGELFF. As DNA, the CDR3 is TGTGCCACCCAAGTCGCGAACACCGGGGAGCTGTTTTTT.

This clone was detected only once. The chain has TRBV4-1 and TRBJ2-2; D gene ambiguous. This CDR3 spans 14 amino acids. CDR1 is MGHRA, CDR2 YSYEKL, per germline. Between the trimmed V and J ends, which lost 5 bases and 1 base, there was a span of 8 bases. The CDR3 region has the DNA TGCGCCAGCAGCTTTGGGGAGAACACCGGGGAGCTGTTTTTT. Translation gives CASSFGENTGELFF.

V gene TRBV6-6 combines with J gene TRBJ2-2; 12 bases match TRBD2. CDR1 and CDR2 from the germline V gene are MNHNY and SVGAGI (reference sequence). The CDR3 sequence is 16 residues long. With 0 bases clipped from V and 5 bases from J, the junction kept 1 base outside the gene matches. CDR3 nucleotide sequence: TGTGCCAGCAGTTACTCCGGACTAGCGGGAACCGGGGAGCTGTTTTTT. As protein: CASSYSGLAGTGELFF.

This clone occurred a few times. The gene calls are TRBV28 and TRBJ1-5; 7 positions match TRBD1. The CDR3 is made up of 15 amino acids. The germline V gene encodes CDR1 MDHEN and CDR2 SYDVKM. J was trimmed by 3 bases and V by 6 bases; bases with no gene match: 8. In DNA, the CDR3 is TGTGCCAGCAGGAAAGACAGGGTTTACAATCAGCCCCAGCATTTT. It encodes CASRKDRVYNQPQHF.

The V and J genes are TRBV28 and TRBJ2-2; D is ambiguous. Germline-derived CDR1 and CDR2 are MDHEN and SYDVKM. CDR3 size: 16 residues. The V end was cut by 2 bases, the J end by 0 bases, with 10 bases between. CDR3 residues: CASSLPRVTNTGELFF. In DNA form, the CDR3 reads TGTGCCAGCAGTTTACCCCGGGTTACGAACACCGGGGAGCTGTTTTTT.

This chain connects TRBV6-1 to TRBJ1-1; 7 nucleotides line up with TRBD1. The CDR3 length is 11 residues. Germline CDR1 is MNHNS and CDR2 is SASEGT. V dropped 6 bases and J dropped 7; count of bases not matched to a gene: 2. The CDR3 sequence is CASSQGGEAFF. CDR3 bases: TGTGCCAGCAGCCAGGGGGGTGAAGCTTTCTTT.

The chain uses TRBV10-3 and TRBJ1-5, with D unresolved. From germline, CDR1 is ENHRY and CDR2 SYGVKD. CDR3 length: 13 residues. The CDR3 loop reads CATQRAANQPQHF. CDR3 DNA: TGTGCGACGCAGCGGGCCGCCAATCAGCCCCAGCATTTT.

In this sample, this clone turned up once. This chain joins TRBV5-1 and TRBJ2-1; 15 bases line up with TRBD2. Germline CDR1 and CDR2: SGHRS and YFSETQ. The CDR3 is 15 residues long. After removal of 3 bases from V and 7 bases from J, the junction contained 2 bases not matched to a gene. CDR3 loop: CASSSGTSGGNEQFF. The CDR3 bases are TGCGCCAGCAGCTCCGGGACTAGCGGGGGGAATGAGCAGTTCTTC.

Worth noting for this clone: The sample holds other DNA sequences that translate to the same CDR3. V usage is TRBV30 and J usage is TRBJ1-2; 8 nucleotides line up with TRBD1. Unmatched junction bases numbered 10, after V lost 2 bases and J lost 8 bases. The CDR3 is 14 amino acids. Per germline, CDR1 GTSNPN and CDR2 SVGIG (reference sequence). For the CDR3, the DNA is TGTGCCTGGAGTCCCCGTAGGACAGGGAGAGGCTACACCTTC. Amino acids: CAWSPRRTGRGYTF.

The CDR3 nucleotides are TGTGCCAGTAGTATAGACTACGGCACTCGCAATCAGCCCCAGCATTTT. Translation: CASSIDYGTRNQPQHF. The chain employs TRBV19 and TRBJ1-5; no clear D. V was shortened by 0 bases and J by 2 bases, with 11 bases between the two germline ends. The CDR3 is 16 amino acids. From germline, CDR1 is LNHDA and CDR2 SQIVND (reference sequence).

V gene TRBV7-2 combines with J gene TRBJ2-3; a weak D match, TRBD1 (5 bases). The germline CDR1 and CDR2 sequences are SGHTA and FQGNSA. Trimming pared 1 base from V and 8 bases from J, leaving 16 bases between. The CDR3 has 15 residues. CDR3 residues: CASSLEGRAQGTQYF. For the CDR3, the DNA is TGTGCCAGCAGCTTAGAGGGCAGGGCCCAGGGTACGCAGTATTTT.